Shown below are 2 T cell receptor beta chains from a single sample sequenced in a study of T cell changes during pregnancy in multiple sclerosis. Only in-frame clones appear in the TCRdb table, and some are missing; sequencing was by immunoSEQ multiplex PCR. Here the sample spans roughly 93,000 clones, about 92% being singletons. This specimen consisted of peripheral blood, obtained after pregnancy. These receptors were obtained from a female donor with multiple sclerosis, enrolled in a pregnancy study.

This rearrangement joins TRBV5-1 to TRBJ2-3; D not certain. CDR1 SGHRS and CDR2 YFSETQ come from the germline V gene. Trimming took off 2 bases at V and 1 base at J, with 14 bases between the two ends. The CDR3 has 16 amino acids. CDR3 sequence (DNA): TGCGCCAGCAGCTTTCGGAACAGCCTGGGCACAGATACGCAGTATTTT. It encodes CASSFRNSLGTDTQYF.

This clone has only one observation. The chain couples TRBV11-3 to TRBJ1-1; no clear D. This CDR3 region has 14 residues. V was cut by 4 bases and J by 1 base, with 10 bases left in between. CDR1 is SGHNT and CDR2 is YENEEA in the germline V gene. CDR3 loop: CASSSPTGNTEAFF. In DNA, the CDR3 is TGTGCCAGCAGCTCCCCGACGGGGAACACTGAAGCTTTCTTT.